This TCR beta chain was recovered during a study of shared clonotypes between healthy human individuals. Between the trimmed V and J ends, which lost 5 bases and 3 bases, there was a span of 8 bases. Germline V gene sequence: CDR1 SGHAT, CDR2 FQNNGV. This CDR3 is built from 13 residues. Sequencing was performed with immunoSEQ multiplex PCR; in TCRdb, only in-frame clones are kept and a portion is missing. Here the sample spans about 2,500,000 clones, around 90% being singletons. The sequenced material came from naive CD4+ T cells sorted from blood. The subset was: CD45RA+ positively selected. This chain links TRBV11-2 with TRBJ1-5, with a weak D call TRBD1 (6 bases). The clonotype originates from a man between 18 and 29 years old in good health. CDR3 coding DNA: TGTGCCAGCAGCCGGGACACCAATCAGCCCCAGCATTTT. It yields the protein CASSRDTNQPQHF.